This is a list of T cell receptor beta chains from one sample in a study of OX40 agonist ivuxolimab in advanced cancers. Only in-frame clones appear in the TCRdb table, and some are missing; sequencing was by immunoSEQ multiplex PCR. The table lists about 27,000 clones, roughly 80% of them singletons. This material consisted of CD4+ or CD8+ T cells sorted from blood, taken in a trial of the OX40 agonist ivuxolimab. The receptors derive from an adult with an advanced solid tumor such as melanoma, head and neck, liver or kidney cancer. Each CDR3 is given with its conserved first and last residue. Each record gives: D gene, J gene, V gene, clone size, CDR3 protein, CDR3 DNA. D genes are given only for firm matches. Not all rows give a size; the values are once, few, many and, for expanded clones, a class.

-	TRBJ1-1	TRBV5-1	-	CASSLEGTEAFF	TGCGCCAGCAGCTTGGAAGGCACTGAAGCTTTCTTT
-	TRBJ1-1	TRBV4-2	few	CASSQGGAAFF	TGTGCCAGCAGCCAAGGCGGGGCAGCTTTCTTT
-	TRBJ1-6	TRBV27	-	CASSFSRGRWPLHF	TGTGCCAGCAGTTTCTCTAGAGGGCGATGGCCCCTCCACTTT
TRBD2	TRBJ2-3	TRBV4-3	-	CASSQIAGGTDTQYF	TGCGCCAGCAGCCAAATAGCGGGGGGCACAGATACGCAGTATTTT
-	TRBJ1-5	TRBV28	few	CASSLAEGGQPQHF	TGTGCCAGCAGTTTAGCAGAGGGGGGACAGCCCCAGCATTTT
-	TRBJ1-1	TRBV7-3	-	CASSWIGGNTEAFF	TGTGCCAGCAGCTGGATAGGGGGAAACACTGAAGCTTTCTTT
-	TRBJ2-7	TRBV4-1	-	CASSQAGAGAEQYF	TGCGCCAGCAGCCAAGCGGGGGCGGGAGCCGAGCAGTACTTC
-	TRBJ2-7	TRBV15	-	CATSPGKSYEQYF	TGTGCCACCAGCCCAGGGAAATCCTACGAGCAGTACTTC
TRBD1	TRBJ2-5	TRBV27	once	CASSLAPTGGETQYF	TGTGCCAGCAGTTTGGCCCCCACAGGGGGAGAGACCCAGTACTTC
-	TRBJ1-5	TRBV19	-	CASTQRKEGVTRQPQHF	TGTGCCAGTACCCAGAGAAAAGAAGGAGTCACTCGTCAGCCCCAGCATTTT
-	TRBJ2-1	TRBV7-9	-	CASSLRFDEQFF	TGTGCCAGCAGCTTACGGTTCGATGAGCAGTTCTTC
TRBD2	TRBJ2-1	TRBV27	once	CASSLSAGGPAEQFF	TGTGCCAGCAGTTTATCGGCGGGGGGCCCCGCTGAGCAGTTCTTC
-	TRBJ2-2	TRBV15	once	CATGGGGSTGELFF	TGTGCCACCGGGGGCGGAGGCAGCACCGGGGAGCTGTTTTTT
-	TRBJ2-7	TRBV27	once	CASSPGDGIYEQYF	TGTGCCAGCAGTCCGGGGGACGGAATCTACGAGCAGTACTTC
-	TRBJ1-5	TRBV4-1	medium-sized	CASSPGGSNQPQHF	TGCGCCAGCAGCCCCGGCGGCAGCAATCAGCCCCAGCATTTT
-	TRBJ1-5	TRBV27	-	CASSFRRDSNQPQHF	TGTGCCAGCAGTTTTCGGAGAGATAGCAATCAGCCCCAGCATTTT
TRBD1	TRBJ2-1	TRBV29-1	-	CSVEDYRGLLEQFF	TGCAGCGTTGAAGACTACAGGGGGCTATTGGAGCAGTTCTTC
-	TRBJ2-2	TRBV19	-	CASSIVSGTLNTGELFF	TGTGCCAGTAGTATCGTGTCCGGGACACTGAACACCGGGGAGCTGTTTTTT
TRBD1	TRBJ2-6	TRBV9	-	CASSVDGTGVSGANVLTF	TGTGCCAGCAGCGTAGATGGGACAGGGGTTTCAGGGGCCAACGTCCTGACTTTC
-	TRBJ2-3	TRBV6-4	-	CASSDTGEADTQYF	TGTGCCAGCAGTGATACAGGGGAGGCAGATACGCAGTATTTT
-	TRBJ2-5	TRBV29-1	once	CSVRLAYQETQYF	TGCAGCGTTCGCCTAGCGTATCAAGAGACCCAGTACTTC
TRBD2	TRBJ2-1	TRBV10-1	once	CASSETGGPGEQFF	TGCGCCAGCAGTGAGACGGGAGGGCCGGGTGAGCAGTTCTTC
TRBD2	TRBJ2-7	TRBV2	-	CASSELPGLAIHYEQYF	TGTGCCAGCAGTGAACTCCCGGGACTAGCGATTCACTACGAGCAGTACTTC
TRBD2	TRBJ2-1	TRBV7-2	-	CASSPSGGSYNEQFF	TGTGCCAGCAGCCCTAGCGGGGGCTCCTACAATGAGCAGTTCTTC
TRBD2	TRBJ2-3	TRBV7-3	-	CASSGERGFTDTQYF	TGTGCCAGCAGCGGAGAGCGGGGGTTCACAGATACGCAGTATTTT
TRBD1	TRBJ1-2	TRBV5-6	-	CASMGQGAHRGYTF	TGTGCCAGCATGGGACAGGGGGCGCATCGGGGCTACACCTTC
TRBD1	TRBJ1-1	TRBV13	few	CASSPGTGGAFF	TGTGCCAGCAGCCCAGGGACAGGGGGAGCTTTCTTT
TRBD2	TRBJ2-3	TRBV30	-	CAWSQRENTDTQYF	TGTGCCTGGAGCCAGCGGGAGAACACAGATACGCAGTATTTT
-	TRBJ2-7	TRBV11-2	-	CASSSFDTTYEQYF	TGTGCCAGCAGCTCCTTCGACACGACCTACGAGCAGTACTTC
-	TRBJ1-1	TRBV7-8	-	CASSQPKGSMNTEAFF	TGTGCCAGCAGCCAACCGAAGGGCAGTATGAACACTGAAGCTTTCTTT
-	TRBJ1-1	TRBV18	-	CASSPAKNTEAFF	TGTGCCAGCTCACCGGCGAAGAACACTGAAGCTTTCTTT